This T cell receptor beta chain was identified in a study of beta chain features in type 1 diabetes. The isolated RNA, all of it, was reverse transcribed, so expressed TCRB transcripts were what got sequenced. Data came from immunoSEQ multiplex PCR; TCRdb stores just in-frame clones and leaves some out. This sample yields 160,000 or so clones, of which about 9% are seen a single time; 0.7% belongs to the top ten. A note on this clone: Its antigen remains unidentified.

Only one heparinised blood draw was taken per donor, and its volume averaged roughly 0.12 L. General study results and limits: TCRB CDR3 length was moderately but significantly reduced in all four CD4+ subsets of Type 1 diabetes patients. A cDNA-based sequencing approach could over-represent cells with high TCR expression. TCRB repertoires of naive, central memory and Treg cells appeared more similar among patients than among healthy donors. PCR might preferentially amplify shorter templates, equally in patients and controls.

The CDR3 has 15 residues. The V end was cut by 1 base, the J end by 2 bases, with 9 bases between. Germline V gene sequence: CDR1 MDHEN, CDR2 SYDVKM. The chain has TRBV28 and TRBJ2-1; a weak D match, TRBD2 (6 bases). This receptor was obtained from a woman aged 30 to 39 with type 1 diabetes. Material: central memory CD4+ T cells from blood. This CDR3 reads CASSLLGGTYNEQFF. The CDR3 DNA reads as TGTGCCAGCAGTTTATTAGGCGGGACCTACAATGAGCAGTTCTTC.